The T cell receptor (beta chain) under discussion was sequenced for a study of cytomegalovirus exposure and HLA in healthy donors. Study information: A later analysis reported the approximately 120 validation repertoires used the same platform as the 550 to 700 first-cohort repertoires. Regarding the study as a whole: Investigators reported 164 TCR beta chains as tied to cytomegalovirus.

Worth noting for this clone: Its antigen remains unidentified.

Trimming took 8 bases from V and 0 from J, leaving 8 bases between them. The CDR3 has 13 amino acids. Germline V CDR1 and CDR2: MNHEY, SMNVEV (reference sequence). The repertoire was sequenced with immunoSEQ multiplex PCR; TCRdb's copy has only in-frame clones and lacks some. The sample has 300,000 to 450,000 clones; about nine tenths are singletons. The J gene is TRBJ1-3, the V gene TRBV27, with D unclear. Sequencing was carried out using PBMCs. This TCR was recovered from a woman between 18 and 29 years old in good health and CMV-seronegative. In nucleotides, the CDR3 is TGTGCCAGCGGGCCCTCCTCTGGAAACACCATATATTTT. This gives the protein CASGPSSGNTIYF.